One sample yielded the 6 T cell receptor beta chains listed below, sequenced in a study of cytomegalovirus exposure and HLA in healthy donors. Assay used: immunoSEQ multiplex PCR; TCRdb lists only in-frame clones, some missing. Among hundreds of thousands of clones listed, about 83% were seen once. The specimen sequenced was PBMCs. All receptors derive from a man between 18 and 29 years old in good health and CMV-seronegative.

This rearrangement joins TRBV29-1 to TRBJ1-2, with 9 bases lining up with TRBD1. There are 13 residues in the CDR3. Germline CDR1 SQVTM, CDR2 ANQGSEA. V shed 7 bases, J shed 8 bases, and the junction held 11 bases outside the gene matches. The CDR3 is CSGGQGISEGYTF. In nucleotides, the CDR3 is TGCAGCGGAGGACAGGGGATAAGCGAAGGCTACACCTTC.

The chain is built from TRBV5-4 and TRBJ2-2, with 8 bases lining up with TRBD1. The germline gives CDR1 SGHNT, CDR2 YYREEE (reference sequence). The ends lost 5 bases at V and 7 bases at J; junction bases unmatched: 13. The CDR3 length is 16 residues. In DNA form, the CDR3 reads TGTGCCAGCAGTCCGGACAGGGTGGGTTTAGGCGGGGAGCTGTTTTTT. It yields the protein CASSPDRVGLGGELFF.

CDR3 residues: CASSLAGQYTEAFF. DNA of the CDR3: TGTGCCAGCAGCTTAGCTGGACAGTACACTGAAGCTTTCTTT. The chain recombines TRBV7-6 with TRBJ1-1, with D possibly TRBD1 on 6 matching bases. The V end was cut by 0 bases, the J end by 3 bases, with 8 bases between. The CDR3 contains 14 residues. Germline CDR1 is SGHVS and CDR2 is FNYEAQ. Full variable domain (outside the CDR3, taken from reference TRBV7-6 and TRBJ1-1): GAGVSQSPRYKVTKRGQDVALRCDPISGHVSLYWYRQALGQGPEFLTYFNYEAQQDKSGLPNDRFSAERPEGSISTLTIQRTEQRDSAMYRCASSLAGQYTEAFFGQGTRLTVV.

The chain is built from TRBV5-1 and TRBJ2-1; 8 positions match TRBD1. The CDR3 runs 15 residues. Germline values: CDR1 SGHRS, CDR2 YFSETQ. Trimming took 2 bases from V and 3 from J; bases not matched to a gene: 4. CDR3 sequence: CASSFSGTGYNEQFF. The CDR3 DNA sequence: TGCGCCAGCAGCTTCTCCGGGACAGGCTACAATGAGCAGTTCTTC.

This sequence joins TRBV5-1 and TRBJ2-7; TRBD2 is a possible D gene (7 bases). V dropped 0 bases and J dropped 0 bases, with 10 bases sitting between them. The CDR3 covers 15 residues. Germline CDR1 is SGHRS and CDR2 is YFSETQ. CDR3 nucleotides: TGCGCCAGCAGCTTGGATGCGGGGGCCTCCTACGAGCAGTACTTC. It is translated as CASSLDAGASYEQYF.

The CDR3 DNA follows: TGTGCCAGCAACCCCACTAGCGGGGAGTACGAGCAGTACTTC. It translates to CASNPTSGEYEQYF. The V and J genes are TRBV2 and TRBJ2-7, with TRBD2 matching over 10 bases. J was trimmed by 4 bases and V by 7 bases; bases with no gene match: 7. From germline, CDR1 is SNHLY and CDR2 FYNNEI. The CDR3 extends over 14 amino acids.